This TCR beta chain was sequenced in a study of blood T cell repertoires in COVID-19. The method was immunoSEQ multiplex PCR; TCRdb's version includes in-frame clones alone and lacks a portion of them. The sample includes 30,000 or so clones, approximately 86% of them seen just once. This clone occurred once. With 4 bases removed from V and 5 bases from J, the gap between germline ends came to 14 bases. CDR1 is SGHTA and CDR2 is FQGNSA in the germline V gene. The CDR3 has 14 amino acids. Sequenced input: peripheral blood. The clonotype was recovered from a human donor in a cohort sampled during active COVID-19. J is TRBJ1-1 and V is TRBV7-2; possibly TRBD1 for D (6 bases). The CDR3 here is CASSSRGSGTEAFF. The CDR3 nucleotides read TGTGCCAGCAGCTCCAGGGGATCGGGTACTGAAGCTTTCTTT.